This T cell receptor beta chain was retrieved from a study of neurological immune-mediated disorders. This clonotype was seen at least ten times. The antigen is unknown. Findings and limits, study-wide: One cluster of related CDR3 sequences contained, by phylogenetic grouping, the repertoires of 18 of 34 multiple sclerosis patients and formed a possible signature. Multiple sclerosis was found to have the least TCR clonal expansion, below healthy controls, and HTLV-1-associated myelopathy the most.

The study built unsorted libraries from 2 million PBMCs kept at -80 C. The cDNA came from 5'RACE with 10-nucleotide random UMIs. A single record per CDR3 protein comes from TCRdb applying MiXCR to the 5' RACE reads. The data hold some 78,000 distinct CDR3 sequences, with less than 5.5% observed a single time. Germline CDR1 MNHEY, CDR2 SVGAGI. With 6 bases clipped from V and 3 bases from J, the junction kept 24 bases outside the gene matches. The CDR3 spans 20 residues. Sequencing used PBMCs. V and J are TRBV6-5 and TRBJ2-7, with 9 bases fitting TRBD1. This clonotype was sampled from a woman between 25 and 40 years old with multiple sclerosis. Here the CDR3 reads CASSDPGTGTGIRPHYEQYF. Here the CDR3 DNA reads TGTGCCAGCAGCGACCCGGGGACCGGGACAGGGATTCGCCCACACTACGAGCAGTACTTC.